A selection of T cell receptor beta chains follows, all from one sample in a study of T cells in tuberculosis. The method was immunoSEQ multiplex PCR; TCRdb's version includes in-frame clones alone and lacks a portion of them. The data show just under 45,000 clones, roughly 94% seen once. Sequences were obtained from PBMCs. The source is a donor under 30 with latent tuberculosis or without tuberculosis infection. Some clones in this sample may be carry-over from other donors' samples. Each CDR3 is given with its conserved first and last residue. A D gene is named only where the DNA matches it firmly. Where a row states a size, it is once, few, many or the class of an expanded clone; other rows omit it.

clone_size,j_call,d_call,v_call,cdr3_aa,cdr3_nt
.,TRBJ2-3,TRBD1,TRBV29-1,CSVTGDLTDTQYF,TGCAGCGTCACAGGGGACCTCACAGATACGCAGTATTTT
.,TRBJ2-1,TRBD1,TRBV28,CASSRRTGNNEQFF,TGTGCCAGCAGCCGACGGACAGGGAACAATGAGCAGTTCTTC
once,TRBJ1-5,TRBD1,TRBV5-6,CASSKGQGRYQPQHF,TGTGCCAGCAGCAAAGGACAGGGAAGGTATCAGCCCCAGCATTTT
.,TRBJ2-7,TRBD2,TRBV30,CAWISSGRYEQYF,TGTGCCTGGATTTCTAGCGGGAGGTACGAGCAGTACTTC
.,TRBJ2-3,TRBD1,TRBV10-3,CAIRTGTGVVDTQYF,TGTGCCATCAGGACCGGGACAGGGGTCGTTGATACGCAGTATTTT
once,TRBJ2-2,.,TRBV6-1,CASLAGPGTGELFF,TGTGCCAGCCTGGCGGGGCCTGGGACCGGGGAGCTGTTTTTT
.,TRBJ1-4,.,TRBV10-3,CAINGGRNEKLFF,TGTGCCATCAACGGGGGGAGGAATGAAAAACTGTTTTTT
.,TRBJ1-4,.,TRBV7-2,CASSLGGGLREKLFF,TGTGCCAGCAGCTTAGGCGGGGGATTAAGGGAAAAACTGTTTTTT
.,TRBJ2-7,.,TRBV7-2,CASSPRGSSYEQYF,TGTGCCAGCAGCCCGAGGGGGTCCTCCTACGAGCAGTACTTC
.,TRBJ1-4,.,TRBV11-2,CASSLGTANEKLFF,TGTGCCAGCAGCTTAGGGACAGCTAATGAAAAACTGTTTTTT
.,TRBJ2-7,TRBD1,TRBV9,CASSQGQGYEQYF,TGTGCCAGCAGCCAGGGACAGGGATACGAGCAGTACTTC
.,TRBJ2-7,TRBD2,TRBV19,CASREGTTDSYEQYF,TGTGCCAGTAGGGAGGGGACTACTGACTCCTACGAGCAGTACTTC
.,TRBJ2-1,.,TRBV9,CASSVRTTPYNEQFF,TGTGCCAGCAGCGTCCGGACTACCCCATACAATGAGCAGTTCTTC
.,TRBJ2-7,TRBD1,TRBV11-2,CASSPGQYSYEQYF,TGTGCCAGCAGCCCGGGACAGTACTCCTACGAGCAGTACTTC
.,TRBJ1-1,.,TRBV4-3,CASSPDMNTEAFF,TGCGCCAGCAGTCCAGACATGAACACTGAAGCTTTCTTT
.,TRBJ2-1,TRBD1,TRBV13,CASSRSSGTGDYNEQFF,TGTGCCAGCAGCCGAAGTTCAGGGACAGGGGATTACAATGAGCAGTTCTTC
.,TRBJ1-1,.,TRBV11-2,CASSWAEEAFF,TGTGCCAGCAGCTGGGCCGAAGAAGCTTTCTTT
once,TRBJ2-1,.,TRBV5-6,CASSGGYEQFF,TGTGCCAGCAGCGGGGGGTATGAGCAGTTCTTC
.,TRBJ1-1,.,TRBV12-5,CASGLREGKENTEAFF,TGTGCTAGTGGTTTGCGGGAGGGGAAGGAGAACACTGAAGCTTTCTTT
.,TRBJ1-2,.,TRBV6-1,CASSEWVGNGYTF,TGTGCCAGCAGTGAATGGGTCGGGAATGGCTACACCTTC
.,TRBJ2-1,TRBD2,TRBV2,CASRDPPTSGRVLFF,TGTGCCAGCAGAGACCCACCAACTAGCGGGAGGGTATTGTTCTTC
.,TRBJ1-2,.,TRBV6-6,CASSYSIGYGYTF,TGTGCCAGCAGTTACTCGATCGGGTATGGCTACACCTTC
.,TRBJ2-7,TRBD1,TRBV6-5,CASSYDGTGTYEQYF,TGTGCCAGCAGTTACGACGGGACAGGGACCTACGAGCAGTACTTC
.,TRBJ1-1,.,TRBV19,CASDGLTYTEAFF,TGTGCCAGTGACGGACTTACATACACTGAAGCTTTCTTT
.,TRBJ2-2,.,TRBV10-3,CAISNGGAHTGELFF,TGTGCCATCAGTAATGGAGGGGCACACACCGGGGAGCTGTTTTTT
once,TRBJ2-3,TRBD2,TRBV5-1,CASSAAGDTQYF,TGCGCCAGCTCGGCAGCGGGGGATACGCAGTATTTT
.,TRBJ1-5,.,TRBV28,CASRSLGGGIEPQHF,TGTGCCAGCAGGTCCCTCGGGGGGGGGATTGAGCCCCAGCATTTT
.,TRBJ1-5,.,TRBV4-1,CASSEHRADQPQHF,TGCGCCAGCAGCGAACACAGGGCGGATCAGCCCCAGCATTTT
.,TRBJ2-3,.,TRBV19,CASSLGTSTDTQYF,TGTGCCAGTAGTTTAGGAACTAGCACAGATACGCAGTATTTT
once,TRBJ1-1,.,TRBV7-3,CASSPNVGTEAFF,TGTGCCAGCAGTCCTAACGTCGGCACTGAAGCTTTCTTT
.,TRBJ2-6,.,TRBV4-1,CASSQDLDRALSSGANVLTF,TGCGCCAGCAGCCAAGATCTTGACAGAGCCCTATCCTCTGGGGCCAACGTCCTGACTTTC
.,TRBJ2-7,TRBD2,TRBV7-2,CASSATSGSSYEQYF,TGTGCCAGCAGCGCGACTAGCGGTTCCTCCTACGAGCAGTACTTC